This paragraph covers one TCR beta chain sequence. Its matching antigen is unknown. As defined, naive CD8 cells were CD45RO-negative and positively selected for CCR7, with terminally differentiated effector memory CD45RA+ cells excluded. V was trimmed by 4 bases and J by 3 bases, leaving 13 bases between them. The CDR3 is 15 amino acids. Germline values: CDR1 MNHEY, CDR2 SVGAGI. This record comes from a study of shared clonotypes between healthy human individuals. Study-level findings and limits: Non-shared clonotypes were found to have lower generation probabilities than the clonotypes that were shared by all four of the sorted-subset donors. Rarefaction demonstrated incomplete sorted-subset sequencing despite large depth.

Sequencing used immunoSEQ multiplex PCR; TCRdb keeps in-frame clones, though not all of them. The sample holds approximately 2,200,000 clones, about 93% seen once. J is TRBJ2-1 and V is TRBV6-5, with D possibly being TRBD1 or TRBD2 (6 bases each). This TCR was recovered from a man younger than 35 in good health. Some clones in this sample may be carry-over from other donors' samples. Specimen: naive CD8+ T cells from PBMCs. The chain's CDR3 is CASSSARGVYNEQFF. The CDR3 bases are TGTGCCAGCAGTTCGGCGAGGGGGGTCTACAATGAGCAGTTCTTC.